This T cell receptor beta chain was captured by sequencing in a study of T cell changes during pregnancy in multiple sclerosis. The sample holds one count of this clone. This CDR3 is built from 16 residues. V lost 5 bases and J lost 1, with 15 bases in between. Germline values: CDR1 SGHTA, CDR2 FQGNSA. Libraries were prepared by immunoSEQ multiplex PCR; TCRdb keeps only in-frame clonotypes and omits some of them. This table has about 40,000 clones, over 75% appearing once. The gene calls are TRBV7-2 and TRBJ1-3, with D unresolved. The clonotype comes from a female donor in good health, enrolled as a control in a pregnancy study. This specimen consisted of peripheral blood, obtained in the first trimester of pregnancy. CDR3 residues: CASSPDTTRSGNTIYF. CDR3 DNA: TGTGCCAGCAGCCCCGATACGACCAGGTCTGGAAACACCATATATTTT.